The rows below give T cell receptor beta chains drawn from one sample of a study of cytomegalovirus exposure and HLA in healthy donors. Method: immunoSEQ multiplex PCR; TCRdb's copy keeps in-frame clones and lacks some. The repertoire holds under 250,000 clones, with around 81% as singletons. The sequencing sample was made of PBMCs. The source is a woman between 50 and 59 years old in good health and CMV-seropositive. Both conserved end residues are part of each CDR3. Each record gives: V gene, clone size, J gene, D gene, CDR3 DNA, CDR3 protein. A D gene is named only where the DNA matches it firmly. Only some rows state a clone size, as once, few, many or a class for expanded clones.

TRBV7-6	NA	TRBJ2-5	NA	TGTGCCAGCAGCTTACTGGGGGGAGAGACCCAGTACTTC	CASSLLGGETQYF
TRBV13	NA	TRBJ1-3	TRBD1	TGTGCCAGCAGCTTAAGGGGGCAGGGAAGGTCTCGGGGAAACACCATATATTTT	CASSLRGQGRSRGNTIYF
TRBV19	NA	TRBJ1-2	NA	TGTGCCAGTAGTTCCGACAGAGCCTATGGCTACACCTTC	CASSSDRAYGYTF
TRBV7-2	NA	TRBJ2-3	NA	TGTGCCAGCAGCCCTGGGGAGGCGGGCGCGCCAGATACGCAGTATTTT	CASSPGEAGAPDTQYF
TRBV9	NA	TRBJ2-2	TRBD2	TGTGCCAGCAGCGTAGCGGGACTAAGCACCGGGGAGCTGTTTTTT	CASSVAGLSTGELFF
TRBV11-2	NA	TRBJ1-5	NA	TGTGCCAGCAGCTTATCGGGGGGTTCTCAGCCCCAGCATTTT	CASSLSGGSQPQHF
TRBV25-1	NA	TRBJ2-4	NA	TGTGCCAGCAGTCGTGCCTGGGGCGAAAACATTCAGTACTTC	CASSRAWGENIQYF
TRBV5-4	NA	TRBJ2-7	NA	TGTGCCAGCAGCCAAGGGAGTCACGAGCAGTACTTC	CASSQGSHEQYF
TRBV5-4	NA	TRBJ1-3	NA	TGTGCCAGCAGCTCGCAGGGGCTCGGAAACACCATATATTTT	CASSSQGLGNTIYF
TRBV30	NA	TRBJ2-2	TRBD2	TGTGCCTGGGGGACGCTAGCGGGGGGGAAAGGCGGGGAGCTGTTTTTT	CAWGTLAGGKGGELFF
TRBV9	NA	TRBJ2-7	NA	TGTGCCAGCAGCGTAGGGGGGGGGCCTTACTACGAGCAGTACTTC	CASSVGGGPYYEQYF
TRBV19	NA	TRBJ1-6	NA	TGTGCCAGTAGTCTTCCAAGACAGAATTCACCCCTCCACTTT	CASSLPRQNSPLHF
TRBV5-1	NA	TRBJ1-2	TRBD1	TGCGCCAGCAGCTCCGATCAAACAGGGGCTGGCTACACCTTC	CASSSDQTGAGYTF
TRBV7-3	NA	TRBJ1-2	TRBD1	TGTGCCAGCAGCTTAAAGTCGACAGGGGATGGCTACACCTTC	CASSLKSTGDGYTF
TRBV18	NA	TRBJ2-1	NA	TGTGCCAGCTCATTCTCTGACGGGGAGCGCTACAATGAGCAGTTCTTC	CASSFSDGERYNEQFF
TRBV30	once	TRBJ2-5	NA	TGTGCCTGGAGTGTCGGGACAAGAGAGACCCAGTACTTC	CAWSVGTRETQYF
TRBV5-4	NA	TRBJ2-7	TRBD1	TGTGCCAGCAGCTTGGAGGGGACAGGGGGTAATGAGCAGTACTTC	CASSLEGTGGNEQYF
TRBV28	NA	TRBJ1-5	NA	TGTGCCAGCAGTTTAAGGGGACAATATCAGCCCCAGCATTTT	CASSLRGQYQPQHF
TRBV6-6	NA	TRBJ2-7	NA	TGTGCCAGCAGTTCCCTCGGGGGTAACGAGCAGTACTTC	CASSSLGGNEQYF
TRBV7-2	NA	TRBJ2-7	NA	TGTGCCAGCAGCCCATCAAGAGTGCGGGGCACCGTGGATGAGCAGTACTTC	CASSPSRVRGTVDEQYF
TRBV30	NA	TRBJ1-4	TRBD1	TGTGCCTGGAGCACCGGGACAGGGGAATTGGAAAAACTGTTTTTT	CAWSTGTGELEKLFF
TRBV7-9	few	TRBJ2-4	NA	TGTGCCAGCAGCTTAGGATGGAGGGGAGGCAAAAACATTCAGTACTTC	CASSLGWRGGKNIQYF
TRBV5-1	NA	TRBJ2-5	NA	TGCGCCAGCAGCTTTCCCAGTGGGGGGGAGACCCAGTACTTC	CASSFPSGGETQYF
TRBV4-3	NA	TRBJ2-7	TRBD1	TGCGCCAGCAGCCAAGATGGACAGGGTATATCCGAGCAGTACTTC	CASSQDGQGISEQYF
TRBV14	NA	TRBJ2-5	TRBD1	TGTGCCAGCAGCCACCGGACAGGGGAACCCCAAGAGACCCAGTACTTC	CASSHRTGEPQETQYF
TRBV7-2	NA	TRBJ1-5	NA	TGTGCCAGCAGCCCGAGTACACAGGTTAGACAGCCCCAGCATTTT	CASSPSTQVRQPQHF
TRBV5-1	NA	TRBJ1-4	NA	TGCGCCAGCAGCTTCGGTTTCAAATCAACTAATGAAAAACTGTTTTTT	CASSFGFKSTNEKLFF
TRBV4-2	NA	TRBJ2-7	TRBD2	TGTGCCAGCAGCCGAGGGGAGGGACTTTACGAGCAGTACTTC	CASSRGEGLYEQYF
TRBV19	NA	TRBJ1-2	TRBD1	TGTGCCAGTAGCTACCGGGACAGACTCTATGGCTACACCTTC	CASSYRDRLYGYTF
TRBV4-1	NA	TRBJ1-1	TRBD1	TGCGCCAGCAGCCATGACAGGGGGAACACTGAAGCTTTCTTT	CASSHDRGNTEAFF
TRBV9	NA	TRBJ2-5	TRBD2	TGTGCCAGCAGCGCCCACGCCCGCCTGGGACTAGCGGGGGGCGGGGAGACCCAGTACTTC	CASSAHARLGLAGGGETQYF
TRBV6-5	NA	TRBJ2-7	TRBD1	TGTGCCAGCAGTTACCTACAGGGGCTCTACGAGCAGTACTTC	CASSYLQGLYEQYF
TRBV25-1	NA	TRBJ1-5	NA	TGTGCCAGCAGTGAGAAAGGAGGGAGCAATCAGCCCCAGCATTTT	CASSEKGGSNQPQHF
TRBV19	NA	TRBJ2-7	TRBD1	TGTGCCAGTACCGGGACAGGGTCCCACGAGCAGTACTTC	CASTGTGSHEQYF
TRBV10-3	once	TRBJ2-3	TRBD2	TGTGCCACGAGACTAGCCGGCACAGATACGCAGTATTTT	CATRLAGTDTQYF
TRBV5-6	NA	TRBJ2-5	NA	TGTGCCAGTGAAAGACTTGGGGCAGAGACCCAGTACTTC	CASERLGAETQYF
TRBV2	NA	TRBJ1-3	NA	TGTGCCAGCAGCCCCTTAGCACCTCGAAACACCATATATTTT	CASSPLAPRNTIYF
TRBV29-1	once	TRBJ2-7	TRBD1	TGCAGCGTAACGGACCCAGGGGGCGAGCAGTACTTC	CSVTDPGGEQYF
TRBV7-9	NA	TRBJ1-1	NA	TGTGCCAGCAGCTTACCAACGACAGGCCGAACGACTGAAGCTTTCTTT	CASSLPTTGRTTEAFF
TRBV4-3	NA	TRBJ1-2	NA	TGCGCCAGCAGCCAAGGCCAGACTGAGCTTTATGGCTACACCTTC	CASSQGQTELYGYTF
TRBV5-8	few	TRBJ1-1	TRBD1	TGTGCCAGCAGCTGGGACAGGGAGACTGAAGCTTTCTTT	CASSWDRETEAFF
TRBV7-2	NA	TRBJ1-2	NA	TGTGCCAGCAGCTTCAAGCCGGGGGTCTTATATAATGGCTACACCTTC	CASSFKPGVLYNGYTF
TRBV29-1	NA	TRBJ1-5	NA	TGCAGCGTAGGGGCGGGGATGGGGCAGCCCCAGCATTTT	CSVGAGMGQPQHF
TRBV13	NA	TRBJ2-5	NA	TGTGCCAGCAGCTTGGAGGGGGCGATAAGGGAGACCCAGTACTTC	CASSLEGAIRETQYF
TRBV29-1	NA	TRBJ1-2	TRBD1	TGCAGCTACGCAGGGACAGGGGGGTCCTATGGCTACACCTTC	CSYAGTGGSYGYTF
TRBV19	NA	TRBJ2-5	TRBD1	TGTGCCAGTAGTAGGGGACAGGGACGTGGGACCCAGTACTTC	CASSRGQGRGTQYF
TRBV5-1	NA	TRBJ2-7	NA	TGCGCCAGCAGCTTGGCCATGGGAACCAGGGCCTACGAGCAGTACTTC	CASSLAMGTRAYEQYF
TRBV7-8	NA	TRBJ2-7	NA	TGTGCCAGCAGCCCCTACGGGGAATACGAGCAGTACTTC	CASSPYGEYEQYF
TRBV28	NA	TRBJ1-6	NA	TGTGCCAGCACAGCACAGCCTAATAATTCACCCCTCCACTTT	CASTAQPNNSPLHF
TRBV28	NA	TRBJ2-2	TRBD1	TGTGCCAGCAGGGAAGGCAGGGGGCTTGAGAACACCGGGGAGCTGTTTTTT	CASREGRGLENTGELFF
TRBV5-1	few	TRBJ2-7	TRBD2	TGCGCCAGCAGCTTTGGACTAGCGGGAGTCTACGAGCAGTACTTC	CASSFGLAGVYEQYF
TRBV27	NA	TRBJ2-6	NA	TGTGCCACGGGTTTCGGGGGTGGAGCCAACGTCCTGACTTTC	CATGFGGGANVLTF
TRBV6-1	NA	TRBJ2-7	TRBD1	TGTGCCAGCACCTACAGGGGGAACGAGCAGTACTTC	CASTYRGNEQYF
TRBV27	NA	TRBJ2-2	NA	TGTGCCAGCAGTTTCCCCTCCCGCGGGCTAAACACCGGGGAGCTGTTTTTT	CASSFPSRGLNTGELFF
TRBV6-7	NA	TRBJ1-2	NA	TGTGCCAGCAGTAGGGGGGGGGACTATGGCTACACCTTC	CASSRGGDYGYTF
TRBV7-2	few	TRBJ1-4	NA	TGTGCCAGCAGCTTTGAGGGGGGGGATGAAAAACTGTTTTTT	CASSFEGGDEKLFF
TRBV4-2	NA	TRBJ2-5	TRBD1	TGTGCCAGCAGCCAAGTTGGACAGGGGTCCGAAACAGAGACCCAGTACTTC	CASSQVGQGSETETQYF
TRBV29-1	NA	TRBJ2-3	TRBD2	TGCAGCGCCAGGCGGACTAGCGGGGAGGTCGATACGCAGTATTTT	CSARRTSGEVDTQYF
TRBV14	NA	TRBJ2-3	NA	TGTGCCAGCAGCCAAGACTCCCTACTCACCGGTTCCGGGACAGATACGCAGTATTTT	CASSQDSLLTGSGTDTQYF